In this sample, the clone carrying this TCR beta chain turned up a few times. Antigen unknown. This CDR3 comprises 12 residues. TCRdb passed the 5' RACE reads through MiXCR, listing each CDR3 protein once. This table has 35,000 to 50,000 distinct CDR3 sequences, around 28% appearing once. Study-wide findings and caveats: The larger-cohort validation was restricted to a single TCR beta V-J rearrangement rather than whole repertoires. In terms of TCR gene usage, tumor memory CD4+ T cells clustered together with blood and lymph node memory CD4+ cells, as well as with lymph node naive CD4+ cells.

The sample consisted of tumor-infiltrating memory CD4+ T cells sorted from the breast tumor. As for subset: memory CD4+ T cells, CD4+CD45RO+CD25-. J is TRBJ2-7 and V is TRBV12-3 or TRBV12-4; a weak D match, TRBD1 (5 bases). This receptor was identified in a female donor with breast cancer. The CDR3 DNA reads TGTGTAAGTGGCAGGGACTCCTACGAGCAGTACTTC. It encodes CVSGRDSYEQYF.